The present entry profiles one T cell receptor beta chain with its context. What it binds is unknown. The data belong to a study of cytomegalovirus exposure and HLA in healthy donors. Whole-study results and caveats: Associated with HLA alleles at 0.05 false discovery rate in a later analysis were over 15,000 TCR beta sequences. The study recorded 164 TCR beta chains that were cytomegalovirus-associated. Using the classifier, cytomegalovirus status was reportedly diagnosed with high specificity and sensitivity.

The CDR3 has 14 residues. Per germline, CDR1 MNHEY and CDR2 SMNVEV (reference sequence). It was with 60 Vbeta and 13 Jbeta primers that the PCR ran. Generated by immunoSEQ multiplex PCR, the TCRdb table keeps only in-frame clones and is missing some. The data hold fewer than 250,000 clones, with around 80% observed a single time. The receptor's source is a boy between 2 and 10 years old in good health and CMV-seronegative. This chain links TRBV27 with TRBJ2-5, with 8 bases fitting TRBD2. The J call may be faulty, since TRBJ2-7 better matches the DNA end. Sequencing was carried out using PBMCs. CDR3 coding DNA: TGTGCCAGCAGTACAGGACTAGCTAACTACGAGCAGTACTTC. Amino acid sequence: CASSTGLANYEQYF.